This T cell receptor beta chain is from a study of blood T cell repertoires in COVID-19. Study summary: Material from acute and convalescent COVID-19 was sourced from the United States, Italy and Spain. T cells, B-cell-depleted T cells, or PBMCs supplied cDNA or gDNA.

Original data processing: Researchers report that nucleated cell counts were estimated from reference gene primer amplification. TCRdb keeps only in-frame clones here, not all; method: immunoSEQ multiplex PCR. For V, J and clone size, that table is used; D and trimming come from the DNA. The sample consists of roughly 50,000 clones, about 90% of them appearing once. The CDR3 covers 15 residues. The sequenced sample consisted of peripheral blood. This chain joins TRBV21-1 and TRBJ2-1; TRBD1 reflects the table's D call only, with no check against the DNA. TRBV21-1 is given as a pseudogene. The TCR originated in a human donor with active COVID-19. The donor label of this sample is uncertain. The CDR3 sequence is CASSCPGTQYNEQFF. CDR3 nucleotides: TGTGCCAGCAGCTGCCCCGGGACACAATACAATGAGCAGTTCTTC.